The 14 T cell receptor beta chains below all came from one sample that was sequenced in a study of blood T cell repertoires in COVID-19. Repertoires were generated with immunoSEQ multiplex PCR, while TCRdb's copy carries only in-frame clones and drops some. Here the sample spans 70,000 to 95,000 clones, 75% to 85% being singletons. The sequenced material came from peripheral blood. The receptors come from an older woman with acute or convalescent COVID-19.

V is TRBV30 and J is TRBJ2-7; the D is unclear. CDR3 size: 14 residues. V was trimmed by 0 bases and J by 5 bases, leaving 14 bases between them. Germline V lookup: CDR1 GTSNPN, CDR2 SVGIG (reference sequence). CDR3 nucleotides: TGTGCCTGGAGTGTACTTGCAGGTACGGACGAGCAGTACTTC. Protein product: CAWSVLAGTDEQYF.

Of note for this clone: Relative to the germline gene, one junction end is altered; a read error may explain this. The J gene is TRBJ2-7, the V gene TRBV3-1 (or the pseudogene TRBV3-2); 10 bases map to TRBD1. This CDR3 is 12 amino acids long. The germline V gene has CDR1 LGHDT and CDR2 YNNKEL (reference sequence). CDR3 bases: TGTGCCAGCAGGGGTCCGGGACAGGGGCTTCTATTC. As protein: CASRGPGQGLLF.

The chain recombines TRBV27 with TRBJ2-1; D might be TRBD2 (6 bases). The CDR3 has 13 amino acids. Trimming shortened V by 10 bases and J by 2 bases, and 12 bases separated the two germline ends. Per the germline V gene, CDR1 is MNHEY and CDR2 is SMNVEV (reference sequence). CDR3 protein: CATAERAYNEQFF. For the CDR3, the DNA is TGTGCCACCGCGGAGCGGGCCTACAATGAGCAGTTCTTC.

This clone was seen once. V gene TRBV4-1 combines with J gene TRBJ1-5; TRBD1 might be the D (5 bases). The length of the CDR3 is 16 residues. Germline CDR1 reads MGHRA; CDR2 reads YSYEKL. V dropped 1 base and J dropped 2 bases, with 12 bases sitting between them. The CDR3 bases are TGCGCCAGCAGCCAAGCAAGGGGCGGAGGCAATCAGCCCCAGCATTTT. Translated: CASSQARGGGNQPQHF.

This clone came up a few times. This chain uses TRBV10-3 with TRBJ2-7; TRBD2 is a possible D gene (6 bases). The germline V and J ends were trimmed by 6 bases and 3 bases, with 15 bases remaining between them. This CDR3 comprises 14 residues. CDR1 and CDR2 from the germline V gene are ENHRY and SYGVKD. The CDR3 protein is CAISPGGKNYEQYF. The CDR3 DNA is TGTGCCATCAGCCCTGGGGGGAAAAACTACGAGCAGTACTTC.

This chain connects TRBV6-6 to TRBJ2-1; TRBD1 matches at 7 bases. This CDR3 comprises 14 residues. Per germline, CDR1 MNHNY and CDR2 SVGAGI (reference sequence). J lost 2 bases, V lost 5 bases, and 3 bases had no gene match. Here the CDR3 DNA reads TGTGCCAGCAGTGACAGGGACGCCTACAATGAGCAGTTCTTC. This gives the protein CASSDRDAYNEQFF.

The chain carries TRBV28 and TRBJ2-5; possible D gene TRBD2, 5 bases. CDR1 MDHEN and CDR2 SYDVKM come from the germline V gene. The CDR3 has 11 amino acids. The ends were cut back, 1 base at V and 14 bases at J, with 11 bases in the middle. CDR3: CASSLSGSLYF. The CDR3 nucleotides are TGTGCCAGCAGTTTATCGGGGTCATTATACTTC.

The V gene is TRBV30, the J gene TRBJ1-4; D gene uncertain. Per germline, CDR1 GTSNPN and CDR2 SVGIG (reference sequence). The CDR3 has 14 amino acids. Trimming shortened V by 2 bases and J by 0 bases, and 7 bases separated the two germline ends. The CDR3 protein is CAWSPPPTNEKLFF. The CDR3 DNA reads as TGTGCCTGGAGTCCTCCCCCAACTAATGAAAAACTGTTTTTT.

The J gene is TRBJ1-1, the V gene TRBV28; TRBD1 is a possible D gene (5 bases). CDR3 size: 15 residues. V gave up 2 bases and J gave up 4 bases, with 14 bases separating them. Germline CDR1 reads MDHEN; CDR2 reads SYDVKM. The CDR3 sequence is CASSLMGGWGTEAFF. CDR3 nucleotides: TGTGCCAGCAGTTTAATGGGGGGATGGGGCACTGAAGCTTTCTTT.

The V gene is TRBV6-4, the J gene TRBJ1-6; 10 bases agree with TRBD1. The CDR3 has 15 residues. Germline CDR1 and CDR2: MRHNA and SNTAGT. Trimming removed 4 bases from V and 8 bases from J; junction bases left unmatched: 5. The CDR3 loop reads CASSALTGGDSPLHF. CDR3 DNA: TGTGCCAGCAGTGCCCTGACAGGGGGCGATTCACCCCTCCACTTT.

The chain carries TRBV7-3 and TRBJ2-7; no clear D gene. Germline V CDR1 and CDR2: SGHTA, FQGTGA. With 2 bases removed from V and 5 bases from J, the gap between germline ends came to 13 bases. The CDR3 is 14 residues long. The DNA of the CDR3 is TGTGCCAGCAGCTTAGGTGGGCAGAAGGACGAGCAGTACTTC. Its translation: CASSLGGQKDEQYF. Full variable domain (remainder filled in from reference TRBV7-3 and TRBJ2-7): GAGVSQTPSNKVTEKGKYVELRCDPISGHTALYWYRQSLGQGPEFLIYFQGTGAADDSGLPNDRFFAVRPEGSVSTLKIQRTERGDSAVYLCASSLGGQKDEQYFGPGTRLTVT.

Only a few counts were recorded for this clone. This chain connects TRBV11-1 to TRBJ1-1, with D possibly being TRBD1 (6 bases). Germline V lookup: CDR1 SGHAT, CDR2 FQDESV (reference sequence). Deletions cut 1 base from V and 3 bases from J, with 12 bases between. The CDR3 length is 15 residues. The CDR3 loop reads CASSLVYRADTEAFF. The CDR3 DNA follows: TGTGCCAGCAGCTTAGTGTACAGGGCGGACACTGAAGCTTTCTTT.

V is TRBV29-1 and J is TRBJ2-3; 13 bases match TRBD2. This CDR3 has 15 residues. Trimming at V came to 6 bases and at J to 3 bases, leaving 6 bases not matched to a gene. Germline V lookup: CDR1 SQVTM, CDR2 ANQGSEA. Written as DNA, the CDR3 is TGCAGCGTGAGAGGACTAGCGGGAGTGACAGATACGCAGTATTTT. Amino acid sequence: CSVRGLAGVTDTQYF.

V and J are TRBV6-6 and TRBJ2-7; 7 bases are shared with TRBD2. In germline, CDR1 is MNHNY, CDR2 SVGAGI (reference sequence). The CDR3 sequence is 17 residues long. Unmatched junction bases numbered 21, after V lost 6 bases and J lost 7 bases. The CDR3 DNA follows: TGTGCCAGCAGCCGACAATTAGCCGGGACTACCCCCAAGGAGCAGTACTTC. As protein: CASSRQLAGTTPKEQYF.